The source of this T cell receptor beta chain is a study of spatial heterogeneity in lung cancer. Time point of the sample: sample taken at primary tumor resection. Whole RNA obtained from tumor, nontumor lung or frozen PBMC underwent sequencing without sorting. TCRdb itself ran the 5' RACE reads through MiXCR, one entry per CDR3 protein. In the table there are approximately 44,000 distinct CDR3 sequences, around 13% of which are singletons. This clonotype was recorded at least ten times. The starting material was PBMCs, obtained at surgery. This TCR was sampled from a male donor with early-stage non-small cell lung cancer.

Here the CDR3 DNA reads TGTGCCAGCAGCTTAGAAATTAACACCGGGGAGCTGTTTTTT. It is translated as CASSLEINTGELFF. This rearrangement joins TRBV7-2 to TRBJ2-2, with D unresolved. The CDR3 totals 14 residues. Trimming pared 1 base from V and 2 bases from J, leaving 5 bases between. Germline CDR1 and CDR2: SGHTA and FQGNSA.